The 28 T cell receptor beta chains presented below share a single source sample, sequenced in a study of Ad26.COV2.S vaccination and SARS-CoV-2 variants. The data were produced by immunoSEQ multiplex PCR, yet TCRdb's version contains in-frame clones alone and is incomplete. Among about 680,000 clones listed, more than 80% were seen once. Specified treatment: roughly 18 received Ad26.COV2.S at low or high dose, single or two shots; several received placebo; per-sample allocation not given. After the first vaccine or placebo injection, samples were drawn on day 63. The sequences come from peripheral blood, collected in a trial of Ad26.COV2.S vaccine versus placebo. These receptors were obtained from a person between 18 and 59 years old who received the Ad26.COV2.S COVID-19 vaccine or a placebo.

The V call is TRBV20-1, the J call TRBJ2-7; D gene ambiguous. Trimming cost V 3 bases and J 7 bases, with 16 bases left between them. CDR3 length: 13 amino acids. The germline V gene encodes CDR1 DFQATT and CDR2 SNEGSKA (reference sequence). The CDR3 DNA reads TGCAGTGCTAGTAGGCGGTTGGAAGAGGAGCAGTACTTC. It is translated as CSASRRLEEEQYF.

The chain combines TRBV6-5 with TRBJ2-1, with D maybe TRBD1 (5 bases). Germline assignment: CDR1 MNHEY and CDR2 SVGAGI. The CDR3 length is 15 residues. Trimming left V 8 bases short and J 7 bases short, with 21 bases between. The CDR3 protein is CASFSKGPLGNEQFF. The CDR3 DNA is TGTGCCAGCTTTAGCAAGGGGCCCTTGGGGAATGAGCAGTTCTTC.

The chain carries TRBV7-9 and TRBJ2-5, with D possibly matching TRBD1 (5 bases). Looked up from germline, CDR1 is SEHNR and CDR2 is FQNEAQ (reference sequence). The CDR3 has 14 residues. Trimming pared 0 bases from V and 6 bases from J, leaving 11 bases between. CDR3 sequence reads: CASSLASGLKTQYF. In nucleotides, the CDR3 is TGTGCCAGCAGCTTAGCTTCAGGGTTAAAGACCCAGTACTTC. The full variable domain, with the rest looked up from reference TRBV7-9 and TRBJ2-5, is DTGVSQNPRHKITKRGQNVTFRCDPISEHNRLYWYRQTLGQGPEFLTYFQNEAQLEKSRLLSDRFSAERPKGSFSTLEIQRTEQGDSAMYLCASSLASGLKTQYFGPGTRLLVL.

The chain employs TRBV5-1 and TRBJ1-5; no clear D. Per germline, CDR1 SGHRS and CDR2 YFSETQ. The length of the CDR3 is 15 residues. Between the trimmed V and J ends, which lost 0 bases and 5 bases, there was a span of 12 bases. CDR3: CASSLVPGSDQPQHF. CDR3 DNA: TGCGCCAGCAGCTTGGTGCCGGGGAGCGATCAGCCCCAGCATTTT.

V gene TRBV6-4 combines with J gene TRBJ2-1; 8 bases fit TRBD1. J gave up 8 bases and V 5 bases, and 11 bases lay outside the gene matches. CDR1 is MRHNA and CDR2 is SNTAGT in the germline V gene. CDR3 size: 15 residues. The CDR3 DNA sequence: TGTGCCAGCAGTCAACAGGGGGACAGGACATATGAGCAGTTCTTC. Translated, it gives CASSQQGDRTYEQFF.

The J gene is TRBJ1-5, the V gene TRBV24-1, with unresolved D. The germline V gene encodes CDR1 KGHDR and CDR2 SFDVKD. The CDR3 has 12 amino acids. V was cut by 9 bases and J by 4 bases, with 9 bases left in between. CDR3 in amino acids: CATPQRNQPQHF. CDR3 nucleotide sequence: TGTGCCACCCCTCAGCGGAATCAGCCCCAGCATTTT.

The chain combines TRBV9 with TRBJ1-1; tentative D call: TRBD1 (5 bases). The CDR3 length is 13 residues. The V end lost 7 bases, the J end lost 5 bases, and 15 bases lay between the germline ends. From germline, CDR1 is SGDLS and CDR2 YYNGEE. This chain's CDR3 is CASSSGGRTEAFF. DNA for the CDR3: TGTGCCAGCTCCAGCGGGGGTAGAACTGAAGCTTTCTTT.

This clone showed up just once. This chain links TRBV2 with TRBJ2-5, with 8 bases lining up with TRBD1. CDR3 length: 13 residues. The V and J ends lost 7 bases and 2 bases, in that order; junction bases with no gene match: 3. Germline V lookup: CDR1 SNHLY, CDR2 FYNNEI. The CDR3 protein is CASTGQVQETQYF. The CDR3 bases are TGTGCCAGCACGGGACAGGTGCAAGAGACCCAGTACTTC.

The rearrangement links TRBV2 to TRBJ1-1; D gene ambiguous. The CDR3 spans 13 residues. Germline V lookup: CDR1 SNHLY, CDR2 FYNNEI. Trimming took off 4 bases at V and 6 bases at J, with 12 bases between the two ends. The CDR3 sequence is CASSVGRKPEAFF. CDR3 bases: TGTGCCAGCAGTGTAGGCAGGAAACCTGAAGCTTTCTTT.

The V gene is TRBV30, the J gene TRBJ2-2, with D unresolved. Germline-derived CDR1 and CDR2 are GTSNPN and SVGIG (reference sequence). The CDR3 spans 10 residues. V dropped 4 bases and J dropped 10 bases, with 7 bases sitting between them. Here the CDR3 reads CAWIGEELFF. Here the CDR3 DNA reads TGTGCCTGGATTGGTGAGGAGCTGTTTTTT.

This clone has only one observation. The same CDR3 also results from other DNA sequences found in this sample. The chain employs TRBV6-5 and TRBJ2-7; no definite D call. The V end lost 2 bases, the J end lost 0 bases, and 5 bases lay between the germline ends. Germline assignment: CDR1 MNHEY and CDR2 SVGAGI. The CDR3 has 13 residues. The CDR3: CASSYGISYEQYF. CDR3 bases: TGTGCCAGCAGTTACGGTATCTCCTACGAGCAGTACTTC.

The rearrangement uses TRBV2 and TRBJ1-1; 7 bases map to TRBD1. The CDR3 consists of 13 residues. In germline, CDR1 is SNHLY, CDR2 FYNNEI. Unmatched junction bases numbered 7, after V lost 10 bases and J lost 2 bases. CDR3: CATQRGRNTEAFF. The CDR3 DNA sequence: TGTGCCACTCAAAGGGGGCGAAACACTGAAGCTTTCTTT.

A word on this clone: This sample includes further DNA sequences coding for the same CDR3. This rearrangement joins TRBV19 to TRBJ2-6; TRBD2 might be the D (6 bases). This CDR3 has 15 residues. V was shortened by 5 bases and J by 0 bases, with 8 bases between the two germline ends. The germline V gene encodes CDR1 LNHDA and CDR2 SQIVND (reference sequence). The CDR3 loop reads CASSPTSSGANVLTF. As DNA, the CDR3 is TGTGCCAGTAGTCCGACTAGCTCTGGGGCCAACGTCCTGACTTTC.

The chain is built from TRBV5-1 and TRBJ2-5; 8 nucleotides align to TRBD1. Germline loops: CDR1 SGHRS, CDR2 YFSETQ. The CDR3 loop spans 13 amino acids. J was trimmed by 7 bases and V by 5 bases; bases with no gene match: 7. As DNA, the CDR3 is TGCGCCAGCAGGTATGGACAGGGCGGGACCCAGTACTTC. It is translated as CASRYGQGGTQYF.

The rearrangement links TRBV6-6 to TRBJ2-3; D call uncertain. The V and J ends lost 3 bases and 2 bases respectively, with 12 bases between them. The CDR3 consists of 15 residues. Germline-derived CDR1 and CDR2 are MNHNY and SVGAGI (reference sequence). CDR3 coding DNA: TGTGCCAGCAGTTATCTGGGATCCTCCACAGATACGCAGTATTTT. Amino acids: CASSYLGSSTDTQYF.

The V gene is TRBV11-2, the J gene TRBJ2-2; 7 bases map to TRBD2. In germline, CDR1 is SGHAT, CDR2 FQNNGV. The junction had 6 bases not matched to a gene; V was cut back by 7 bases and J by 7 bases. This CDR3 is built from 13 residues. The CDR3 sequence: CASTTLAVGELFF. In nucleotides, the CDR3 is TGTGCCAGCACCACTCTAGCGGTCGGGGAGCTGTTTTTT.

The gene calls are TRBV3-1 (or the pseudogene TRBV3-2) and TRBJ1-1; TRBD1 might be the D (5 bases). V gave up 3 bases and J gave up 1 base, with 12 bases separating them. CDR3 length: 15 amino acids. Germline V gene sequence: CDR1 LGHDT, CDR2 YNNKEL (reference sequence). The chain's CDR3 is CASSQGRRGNTEAFF. The CDR3 DNA sequence: TGTGCCAGCAGCCAGGGCAGGAGGGGGAACACTGAAGCTTTCTTT.

J is TRBJ1-2 and V is TRBV18; D remains ambiguous. The ends were cut back, 0 bases at V and 3 bases at J, with 11 bases in the middle. CDR1 and CDR2 (germline): KGHSH, LQKENI. The CDR3 is made up of 15 amino acids. CDR3 sequence reads: CASSPPNPRDYGYTF. As DNA, the CDR3 is TGTGCCAGCTCACCACCGAACCCACGGGACTATGGCTACACCTTC.

The chain joins TRBV11-2 to TRBJ1-6; 7 bases fit TRBD1. The V gene end was trimmed by 5 bases and the J gene end by 2 bases; junction bases not matched to a gene: 3. The germline V gene has CDR1 SGHAT and CDR2 FQNNGV. This CDR3 contains 15 residues. CDR3 DNA sequence: TGTGCCAGCAGCCAACAGGGGACCTATAATTCACCCCTCCACTTT. Protein sequence: CASSQQGTYNSPLHF.

This clone has just one count. CDR3 DNA: TGTGCCAGCACCCCCGAGGGGGCGGGCACTGAAGCTTTCTTT. It codes for CASTPEGAGTEAFF. The rearrangement uses TRBV7-9 and TRBJ1-1, with 7 nucleotides matching TRBD1. J gave up 4 bases and V 7 bases, and 9 bases lay outside the gene matches. CDR3 length: 14 residues. The germline V gene encodes CDR1 SEHNR and CDR2 FQNEAQ (reference sequence).

The table lists this clone with a count of one. The chain combines TRBV11-3 with TRBJ2-7; possible D gene TRBD2, 6 bases. In germline, CDR1 is SGHNT, CDR2 YENEEA. The CDR3 spans 15 residues. V shed 1 base and J shed 3 bases, with 13 bases lying between them. CDR3 nucleotide sequence: TGTGCCAGCAGCTTAGGGGGGGACGGGATCTACGAGCAGTACTTC. Encoded protein: CASSLGGDGIYEQYF.

This clone was seen once. CDR3: CASSQGTGGVGEKLFF. The CDR3 region has the DNA TGCGCCAGCAGCCAAGGGACAGGGGGCGTAGGTGAAAAACTGTTTTTT. The chain joins TRBV4-3 to TRBJ1-4, with 11 bases matching TRBD1. This CDR3 comprises 16 residues. CDR1 is LGHNA, CDR2 YSLEER, per germline. Trimming removed 1 base from V and 7 bases from J; junction bases left unmatched: 5.

This clone has a handful of counts. This rearrangement joins TRBV5-1 to TRBJ1-3; D call uncertain. This CDR3 region has 14 residues. Trimming pared 0 bases from V and 3 bases from J, leaving 7 bases between. Germline assignment: CDR1 SGHRS and CDR2 YFSETQ. The CDR3 is CASSLGELGNTIYF. CDR3 in DNA: TGCGCCAGCAGCTTGGGAGAACTTGGAAACACCATATATTTT.

The rearrangement uses TRBV3-1 (or the pseudogene TRBV3-2) and TRBJ1-5; 7 bases are a match to TRBD1. Trimming cost V 4 bases and J 0 bases; bases outside gene matches: 6. CDR3 length: 16 amino acids. Germline CDR1 is LGHDT and CDR2 is YNNKEL (reference sequence). The CDR3 bases are TGTGCCAGCAGCCGAGGGACAGCCGATAGCAATCAGCCCCAGCATTTT. Translated: CASSRGTADSNQPQHF.

The J gene is TRBJ2-1, the V gene TRBV11-3; no clear D. V dropped 3 bases and J dropped 0 bases, with 9 bases sitting between them. From germline, CDR1 is SGHNT and CDR2 YENEEA. This CDR3 spans 15 amino acids. The CDR3 nucleotides read TGTGCCAGCAGCTTGGGGATGAGCTCCTACAATGAGCAGTTCTTC. Residues: CASSLGMSSYNEQFF. Supplemented by reference TRBV11-3 and TRBJ2-1, the full variable domain reads EAGVVQSPRYKIIEKKQPVAFWCNPISGHNTLYWYLQNLGQGPELLIRYENEEAVDDSQLPKDRFSAERLKGVDSTLKIQPAELGDSAVYLCASSLGMSSYNEQFFGPGTRLTVL.

This clone was seen a few times. This chain links TRBV10-3 with TRBJ2-7; D tentatively fits TRBD1 or TRBD2 (5 bases each). The V gene lost 6 bases and the J gene lost 2 bases, with 14 bases spanning the gap. From germline, CDR1 is ENHRY and CDR2 SYGVKD. CDR3 length: 14 amino acids. CDR3 in amino acids: CAISPGTATYEQYF. The CDR3 DNA follows: TGTGCCATCAGCCCCGGGACCGCTACCTACGAGCAGTACTTC.

V is TRBV6-5 and J is TRBJ1-2, with D maybe TRBD1 (5 bases). The V gene lost 6 bases and the J gene lost 1 base, with 12 bases spanning the gap. The CDR3 is 14 residues long. Germline V gives CDR1 MNHEY, CDR2 SVGAGI. The CDR3 DNA reads TGTGCCAGCAGCCCCATCGACAGTAACTATGGCTACACCTTC. It yields the protein CASSPIDSNYGYTF.

The CDR3 DNA reads TGTGCCAGCAGACAGGGAGGTCGTGACACAGATACGCAGTATTTT. As protein: CASRQGGRDTDTQYF. The chain has TRBV5-4 and TRBJ2-3; either TRBD1 or TRBD2 may supply D (6 bases each). CDR3 size: 15 residues. The germline gives CDR1 SGHNT, CDR2 YYREEE (reference sequence). V was trimmed by 5 bases and J by 2 bases, leaving 15 bases between them.